This section outlines one T cell receptor (beta chain) sequence together with its context. The antigen is not known. The V and J ends lost 5 bases and 3 bases respectively, with 14 bases between them. The V gene's germline CDR1 is DFQATT and CDR2 SNEGSKA (reference sequence). The CDR3 length is 14 residues. The sample belongs to a study of vaccination and CD4 T cells after COVID-19. Looking at the study overall: Two mRNA vaccine doses were given, either BNT162b2 or mRNA-1273. Median time from COVID diagnosis to post-COVID sampling was over 85 days (35 to 161). Overlapping spike peptides of SARS-CoV-2, HCoV-NL63, HCoV-OC43 and HCoV-229E stimulated the cells. The study, taken as a whole, reports: In convalescent patients, 304 of 307 vaccine-specific clones were mono-reactive for SARS-CoV-2 spike.

The time point is: late sampling 161 to 241 days after vaccination in three convalescent patients. Treatment in this sample: approximately 9-day PBMC culture with coronavirus spike peptide pools or control peptides (ViraFEST assay). With the Oncomine TCR Beta short-read assay, DNA from cultured CD4+ T cells was sequenced. TCRdb used MiXCR to reprocess the PCR reads, holding one entry per CDR3 protein. The sample includes fewer than 20,000 distinct CDR3 sequences, 44% of them seen just once. The V gene is TRBV20-1, the J gene TRBJ1-5; maybe TRBD1 (6 bases). This specimen was CD4+ T cells from blood, cultured in vitro, taken about 7 months after SARS-CoV-2 vaccination. This receptor was obtained from a human donor who had recovered from COVID-19. Written as DNA, the CDR3 is TGCAGTGCTCTACGAGGGGGGTACAATCAGCCCCAGCATTTT. Amino acids: CSALRGGYNQPQHF.